The following is a T cell receptor beta chain sequence with its context. Its antigen is unknown. The PBMCs were taken from roughly 9.3 ml of fresh peripheral blood. Template material for amplifying TCR beta CDR3 regions consisted of RNA transcripts. The HTBI primer set drove a first-round RT-PCR of the TCR CDR3. Via MiXCR, TCRdb re-called the multiplex PCR reads, giving one row per CDR3 protein. The top ten clones hold 40% of a sample with 350,000 to 400,000 distinct CDR3 sequences, around a sixth of them seen once. The CDR3 spans 15 residues. The germline V gene has CDR1 SEHNR and CDR2 FQNEAQ (reference sequence). V lost 6 bases and J lost 3; bases outside the gene matches: 9. These data are taken from a study of T cells in Graves' hyperthyroidism and ophthalmopathy. General study results and limits: In the blood, most expanded thyroid clonotypes above 0.001 appeared as well.

Sequenced: blood. The TCR comes from a man between 18 and 35 years old with Graves' ophthalmopathy. This chain links TRBV7-9 with TRBJ2-7, with 9 bases identical to TRBD1. The CDR3 DNA sequence: TGTGCCAGCAGGGCCGACGACAGGGGGGTCTACGAGCAGTACTTC. Protein product: CASRADDRGVYEQYF.